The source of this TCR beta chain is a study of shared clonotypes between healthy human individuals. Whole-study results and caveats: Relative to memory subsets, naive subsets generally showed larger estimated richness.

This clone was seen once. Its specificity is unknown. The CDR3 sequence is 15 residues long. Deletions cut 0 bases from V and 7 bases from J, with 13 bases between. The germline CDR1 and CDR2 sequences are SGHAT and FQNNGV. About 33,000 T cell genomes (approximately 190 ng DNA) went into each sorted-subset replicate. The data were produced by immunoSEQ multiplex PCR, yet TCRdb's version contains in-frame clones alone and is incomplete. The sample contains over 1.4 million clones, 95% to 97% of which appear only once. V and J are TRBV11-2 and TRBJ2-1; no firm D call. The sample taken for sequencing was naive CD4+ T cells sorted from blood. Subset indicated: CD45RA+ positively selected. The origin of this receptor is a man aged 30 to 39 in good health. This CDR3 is CASSLDVNNNNEQFF. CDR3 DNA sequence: TGTGCCAGCAGCTTAGATGTCAACAACAATAATGAGCAGTTCTTC.